This T cell receptor (beta chain) was captured in a study of monozygotic twins with inflammatory bowel disease. The CDR3 totals 16 residues. Per the germline V gene, CDR1 is SGHRS and CDR2 is YFSETQ. TCRdb reprocessed the 5' RACE reads, with one entry per CDR3 protein and no DNA. Seen in this sample are approximately 150,000 distinct CDR3 sequences; the ten most common clones hold about 7.4%. Findings and caveats of the study: IBD patients shared fewer clonotypes with other individuals than healthy twins, especially patients with disease activity signs. Comparison of concordant versus discordant twins revealed no difference in repertoire similarity, possibly due to limited power. Among IBD patients, TCRbeta diversity (inverse Simpson) was lower than in healthy co-twins. T cell subtypes were not distinguishable in this analysis.

On this clonotype: Its cognate antigen is unknown.

The TCR sequence derives from a human donor with ulcerative colitis or Crohn's disease, or a healthy co-twin of an affected twin (not recorded which). Sequenced material: blood. This chain connects TRBV5-1 to TRBJ2-2; TCRdb's D call of TRBD2 is untestable without DNA. The CDR3 loop is CASSFLLGGNTGELFF.